This T cell receptor beta chain appears in the sequencing data of a study of brain metastases from non-small cell lung cancer. General observations from the study: Fewer infiltrating T cells were found in brain metastases than primaries. TCR repertoires overlapped largely between brain metastases and matched primaries. T-cell clones appeared expanded in around 60% of brain metastases relative to matched primary tumors.

Profiled with immunoSEQ multiplex PCR; TCRdb holds only in-frame clones, not every one. The table has 3,500 to 5,500 clones, nearly 90% seen once; the top ten hold 13%. With regard to this clone: Its antigen is unidentified.

V lost 2 bases and J 7 bases, leaving 9 bases between the germline ends. CDR1 GTSNPN and CDR2 SVGIG come from the germline V gene (reference sequence). The CDR3 has 12 residues. The chain recombines TRBV30 with TRBJ2-1; D is possibly TRBD2 (5 bases). The source material was tissue from a brain metastasis. The TCR was taken from a donor aged 40 or older with non-small cell lung cancer. The CDR3 DNA reads as TGTGCCTGGAGTACTAGGGCTAATGAGCAGTTCTTC. It encodes CAWSTRANEQFF.